Listed below are T cell receptor beta chains from one sample, sequenced in a study of T-cell reconstitution after alpha-beta-depleted transplantation in children. From the PCR reads, TCRdb called clonotypes with MiXCR, one entry per CDR3 protein. The sample contains around 600,000 distinct CDR3 sequences, roughly 17% of which appear only once. Sequencing used PBMCs from the stem cell graft donor, obtained from the stem cell graft. The receptors here all came from a human donor who donated a stem cell graft to a child with acute myeloid leukemia. The conserved cysteine and the conserved F or W are not part of the CDR3 here. The D gene is left open where the match is weak.

>TRBJ2-7|TRBD1|TRBV7-2
ASSGDRAHEQY
>TRBJ2-1|TRBD2|TRBV6-2/TRBV6-3
ASSYFQSAGGPREQF
>TRBJ2-2|NA|TRBV2
ANVGMAGELF
>TRBJ2-2|TRBD2|TRBV20-1
CAPMGDGGALGTGELF
>TRBJ1-2|NA|TRBV5-1
ASSLGVLGKANT
>TRBJ2-3|NA|TRBV27
ATDPGLGTSTDTQY
>TRBJ2-1|TRBD2|TRBV7-2
ASSYGLAGNEQF
>TRBJ2-3|NA|TRBV11-2
ASSSVTQY
>TRBJ2-1|NA|TRBV11-2
ASSRQTPLSEQF
>TRBJ1-5|NA|TRBV12-3/TRBV12-4
ASSLAPANYQPQH
>TRBJ2-7|TRBD2|TRBV5-1
ASSITGGKSYEQY
>TRBJ2-7|NA|TRBV4-3
ASSQDAAGSYEQY
>TRBJ2-3|NA|TRBV6-5
ASTGLTEGSADTQY
>TRBJ2-3|NA|TRBV6-5
ASSDSLRRDTDTQY
>TRBJ2-1|NA|TRBV6-1
ASKRSGANEQF
>TRBJ2-1|NA|TRBV12-3/TRBV12-4
ASTVSIAAGGGEQF
>TRBJ2-1|NA|TRBV20-1
SASPTVPNEQF